Shown below are 2 T cell receptor beta chains from a single sample sequenced in a study of cytomegalovirus exposure and HLA in healthy donors. Assay: immunoSEQ multiplex PCR; the TCRdb copy retains only in-frame clones and omits some. This table holds about 120,000 clones, roughly 89% found once. The specimen was PBMCs. Source of these receptors: a woman under 30 in good health and CMV-seronegative.

The chain links TRBV19 to TRBJ1-4, with D uncertain. This CDR3 is built from 15 residues. Trimming stripped 2 bases from V and 3 bases from J, with 10 bases between. Germline assignment: CDR1 LNHDA and CDR2 SQIVND (reference sequence). CDR3 bases: TGTGCCAGTAGTATAATGGCGGAGGCTAATGAAAAACTGTTTTTT. It is translated as CASSIMAEANEKLFF.

The rearrangement uses TRBV21-1 and TRBJ1-2. TRBV21-1 is described as a pseudogene. The CDR3 contains 16 residues. The CDR3 DNA reads TGTGCCAGCAGCGAACTGTCCAGGGAGGGTAACTATGGCTACACCTTC. It yields the protein CASSELSREGNYGYTF.